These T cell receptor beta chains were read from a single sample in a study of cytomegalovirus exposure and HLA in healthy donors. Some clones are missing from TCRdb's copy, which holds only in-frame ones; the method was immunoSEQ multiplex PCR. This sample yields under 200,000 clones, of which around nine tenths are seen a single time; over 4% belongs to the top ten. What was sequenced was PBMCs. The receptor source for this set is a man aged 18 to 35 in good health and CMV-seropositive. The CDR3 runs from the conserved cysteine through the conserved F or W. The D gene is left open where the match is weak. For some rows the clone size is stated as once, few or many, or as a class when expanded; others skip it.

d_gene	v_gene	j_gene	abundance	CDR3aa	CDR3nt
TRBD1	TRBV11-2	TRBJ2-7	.	CASSPNFLRDRGQYEQYF	TGTGCCAGCAGCCCCAACTTTCTCCGGGACAGGGGGCAATACGAGCAGTACTTC
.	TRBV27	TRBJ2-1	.	CASSNYNEQFF	TGTGCCAGCAGCAACTATAATGAGCAGTTCTTC
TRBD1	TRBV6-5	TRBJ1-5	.	CASSQGQGANQPQHF	TGTGCCAGCAGCCAGGGACAGGGCGCCAACCAGCCCCAGCATTTT
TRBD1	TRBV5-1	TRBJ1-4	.	CASSPGQGLNEKLFF	TGCGCCAGCAGCCCAGGACAGGGCCTTAATGAAAAACTGTTTTTT
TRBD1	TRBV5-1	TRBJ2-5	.	CASSLGGGEETQYF	TGCGCCAGCAGCTTGGGAGGGGGCGAAGAGACCCAGTACTTC
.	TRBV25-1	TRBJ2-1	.	CASSEWGGNEQFF	TGTGCCAGCAGTGAATGGGGAGGTAATGAGCAGTTCTTC
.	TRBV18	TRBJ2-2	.	CASSRVNTGELFF	TGTGCCAGCTCCAGGGTTAACACCGGGGAGCTGTTTTTT
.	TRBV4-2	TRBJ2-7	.	CASSRNAPGTPSGYEQYF	TGTGCCAGCAGCCGAAACGCACCGGGGACTCCCAGTGGTTACGAGCAGTACTTC
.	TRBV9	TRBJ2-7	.	CASSKTSTSYEQYF	TGTGCCAGCAGCAAAACTAGCACCTCCTACGAGCAGTACTTC
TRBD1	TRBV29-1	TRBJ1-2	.	CSVSDRERGYTF	TGCAGCGTCTCGGACAGGGAAAGGGGCTACACCTTC
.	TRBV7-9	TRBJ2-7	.	CASSLVQGTSYEQYF	TGTGCCAGCAGCTTAGTACAGGGGACTTCCTACGAGCAGTACTTC
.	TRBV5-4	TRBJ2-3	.	CASSLLPADTQYF	TGTGCCAGCAGCTTGCTGCCGGCAGATACGCAGTATTTT
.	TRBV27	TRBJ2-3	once	CASSLSGLHLTDTQYF	TGTGCCAGCAGTTTATCTGGGCTACACCTCACAGATACGCAGTATTTT
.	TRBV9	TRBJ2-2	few	CASSVATTGELFF	TGTGCCAGCAGCGTAGCGACTACCGGGGAGCTGTTTTTT
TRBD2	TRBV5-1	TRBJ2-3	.	CASSLFAGGLTDTQYF	TGCGCCAGCAGCTTGTTTGCGGGGGGACTCACAGATACGCAGTATTTT
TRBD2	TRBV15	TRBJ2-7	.	CATSRDRLAGVYEQYF	TGTGCCACCAGCAGAGATAGACTAGCGGGAGTATATGAGCAGTACTTC
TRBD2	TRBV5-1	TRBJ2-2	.	CASKAGEGTGELFF	TGCGCCAGCAAAGCGGGAGAAGGCACCGGGGAGCTGTTTTTT
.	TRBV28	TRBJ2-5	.	CASSSETQYF	TGTGCCAGCAGTTCGGAGACCCAGTACTTC
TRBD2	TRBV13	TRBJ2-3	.	CASTGRAGDTQYF	TGTGCCAGCACGGGGAGGGCCGGGGATACGCAGTATTTT
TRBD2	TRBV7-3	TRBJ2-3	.	CASSGTSGRTDTQYF	TGTGCCAGCAGTGGGACTAGCGGGAGAACAGATACGCAGTATTTT
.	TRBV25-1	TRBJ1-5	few	CASSRQSNQPQHF	TGTGCCAGCAGTCGACAGAGCAATCAGCCCCAGCATTTT
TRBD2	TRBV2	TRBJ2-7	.	CASSRSGTSNEQYF	TGTGCCAGCAGTCGGTCCGGGACTAGCAACGAGCAGTACTTC
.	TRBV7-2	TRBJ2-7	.	CASSLNSVAGPPYEQYF	TGTGCCAGCAGCTTAAACAGTGTGGCAGGTCCTCCCTACGAGCAGTACTTC
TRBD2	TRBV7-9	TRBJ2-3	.	CASSSPAGGSTDTQYF	TGTGCCAGCAGCTCTCCAGCGGGGGGTAGCACAGATACGCAGTATTTT